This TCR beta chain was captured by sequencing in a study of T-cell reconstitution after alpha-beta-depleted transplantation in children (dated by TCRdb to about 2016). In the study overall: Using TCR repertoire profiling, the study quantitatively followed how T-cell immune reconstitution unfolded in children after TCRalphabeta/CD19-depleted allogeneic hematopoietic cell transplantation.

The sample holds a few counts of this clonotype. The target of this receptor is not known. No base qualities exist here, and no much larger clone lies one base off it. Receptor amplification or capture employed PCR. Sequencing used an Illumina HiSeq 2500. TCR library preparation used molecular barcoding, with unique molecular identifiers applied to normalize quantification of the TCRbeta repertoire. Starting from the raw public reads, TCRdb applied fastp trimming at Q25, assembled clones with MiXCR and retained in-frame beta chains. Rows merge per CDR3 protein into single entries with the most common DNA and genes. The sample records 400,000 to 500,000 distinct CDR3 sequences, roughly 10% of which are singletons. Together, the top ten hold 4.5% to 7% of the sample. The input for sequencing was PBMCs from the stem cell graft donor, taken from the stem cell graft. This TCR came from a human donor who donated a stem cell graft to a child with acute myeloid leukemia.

This receptor has the CDR3 CASSPRDFEQFF. In nucleotide form, the sequence is TGTGCCAGCAGTCCCCGGGACTTTGAGCAGTTCTTC. The chain employs TRBV12-3 or TRBV12-4 and TRBJ2-1; TRBD2 is perhaps the D gene, given 6 matching bases. The CDR3 goes from the cysteine to the phenylalanine over 12 residues. Only the CDR3 part of the read is kept: 36 bases, read in frame from the first base. V and J are truncated by 5 bases and 9 bases respectively, leaving an intervening sequence of 11 bases.